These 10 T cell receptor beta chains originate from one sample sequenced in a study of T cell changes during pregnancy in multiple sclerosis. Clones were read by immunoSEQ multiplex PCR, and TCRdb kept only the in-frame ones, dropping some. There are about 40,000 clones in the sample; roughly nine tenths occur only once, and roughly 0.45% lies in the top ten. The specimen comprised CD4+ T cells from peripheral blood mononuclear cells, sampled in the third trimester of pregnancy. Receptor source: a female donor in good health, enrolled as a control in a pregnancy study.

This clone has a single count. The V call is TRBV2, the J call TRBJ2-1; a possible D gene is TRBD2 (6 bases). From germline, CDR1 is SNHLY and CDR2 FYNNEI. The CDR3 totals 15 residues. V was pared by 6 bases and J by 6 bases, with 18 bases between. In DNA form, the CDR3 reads TGTGCCAGCAGGGGGGGACTCCCCCAGGTCAATGAGCAGTTCTTC. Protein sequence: CASRGGLPQVNEQFF.

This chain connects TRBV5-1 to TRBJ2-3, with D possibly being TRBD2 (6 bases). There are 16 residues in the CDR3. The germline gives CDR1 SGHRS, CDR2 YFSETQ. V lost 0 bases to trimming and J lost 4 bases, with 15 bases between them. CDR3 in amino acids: CASSLGARTTADTQYF. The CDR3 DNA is TGCGCCAGCAGCTTGGGGGCCCGGACTACGGCAGATACGCAGTATTTT. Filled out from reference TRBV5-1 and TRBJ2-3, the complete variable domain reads KAGVTQTPRYLIKTRGQQVTLSCSPISGHRSVSWYQQTPGQGLQFLFEYFSETQRNKGNFPGRFSGRQFSNSRSEMNVSTLELGDSALYLCASSLGARTTADTQYFGPGTRLTVL.

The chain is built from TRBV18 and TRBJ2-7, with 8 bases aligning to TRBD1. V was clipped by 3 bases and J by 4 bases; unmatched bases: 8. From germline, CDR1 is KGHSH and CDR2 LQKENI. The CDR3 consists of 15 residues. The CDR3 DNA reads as TGTGCCAGCTCACCTCAGGGGGCAGGTTTGTACGAGCAGTACTTC. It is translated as CASSPQGAGLYEQYF.

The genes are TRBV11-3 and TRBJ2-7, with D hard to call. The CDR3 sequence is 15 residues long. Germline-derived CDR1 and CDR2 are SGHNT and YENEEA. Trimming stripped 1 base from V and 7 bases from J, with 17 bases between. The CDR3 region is CASSLGSMQAEEQYF. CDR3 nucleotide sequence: TGTGCCAGCAGCTTAGGTAGTATGCAGGCAGAAGAGCAGTACTTC.

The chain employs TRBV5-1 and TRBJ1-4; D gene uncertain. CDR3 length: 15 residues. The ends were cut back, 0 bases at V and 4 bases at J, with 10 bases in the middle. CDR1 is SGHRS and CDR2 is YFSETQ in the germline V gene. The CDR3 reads CASSLDMTSNEKLFF. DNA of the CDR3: TGCGCCAGCAGCTTGGATATGACAAGTAATGAAAAACTGTTTTTT.

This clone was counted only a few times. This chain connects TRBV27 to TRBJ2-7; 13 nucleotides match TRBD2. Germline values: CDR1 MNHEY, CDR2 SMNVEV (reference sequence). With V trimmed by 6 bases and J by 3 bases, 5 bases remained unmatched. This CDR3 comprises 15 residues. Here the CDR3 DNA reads TGTGCCAGCAGCCAACTAGCGGGAGGGCGCTACGAGCAGTACTTC. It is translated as CASSQLAGGRYEQYF.

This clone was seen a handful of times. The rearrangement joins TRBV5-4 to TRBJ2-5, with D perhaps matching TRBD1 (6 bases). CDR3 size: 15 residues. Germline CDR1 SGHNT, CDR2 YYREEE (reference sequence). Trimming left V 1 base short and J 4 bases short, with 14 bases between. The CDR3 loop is CASSLPLGQGETQYF. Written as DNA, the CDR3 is TGTGCCAGCAGCTTGCCGCTGGGACAAGGAGAGACCCAGTACTTC.

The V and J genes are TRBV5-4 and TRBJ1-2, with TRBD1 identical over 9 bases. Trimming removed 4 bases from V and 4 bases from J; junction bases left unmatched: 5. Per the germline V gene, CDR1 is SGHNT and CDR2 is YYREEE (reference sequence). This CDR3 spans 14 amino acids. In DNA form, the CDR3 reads TGTGCCAGCAGCGCACGACAGGGGGTCTATGGCTACACCTTC. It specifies CASSARQGVYGYTF.

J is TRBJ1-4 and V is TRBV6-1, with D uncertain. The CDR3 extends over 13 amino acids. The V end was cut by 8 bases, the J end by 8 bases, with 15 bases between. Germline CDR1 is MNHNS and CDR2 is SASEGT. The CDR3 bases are TGTGCCAGCCTGACGTCCTACGGGGAAAAACTGTTTTTT. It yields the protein CASLTSYGEKLFF.

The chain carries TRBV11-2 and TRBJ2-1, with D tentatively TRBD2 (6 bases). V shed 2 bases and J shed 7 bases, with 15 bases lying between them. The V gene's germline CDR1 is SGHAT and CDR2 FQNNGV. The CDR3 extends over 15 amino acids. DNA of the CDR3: TGTGCCAGCAGCTTACTGATAGGACGGGAGAATGAGCAGTTCTTC. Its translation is CASSLLIGRENEQFF. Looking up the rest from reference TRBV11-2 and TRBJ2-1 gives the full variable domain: EAGVAQSPRYKIIEKRQSVAFWCNPISGHATLYWYQQILGQGPKLLIQFQNNGVVDDSQLPKDRFSAERLKGVDSTLKIQPAKLEDSAVYLCASSLLIGRENEQFFGPGTRLTVL.